These 26 T cell receptor beta chains originate from one sample sequenced in a study of blood T cell repertoires in COVID-19. Sequenced by immunoSEQ multiplex PCR; TCRdb stores in-frame clones only, minus some. The sample has roughly 40,000 clones; roughly 79% are singletons. Sequenced: peripheral blood. The receptor source for this set is an elderly woman with acute or convalescent COVID-19.

The V call is TRBV10-1, the J call TRBJ2-3; 11 bases fit TRBD2. This CDR3 has 16 amino acids. The V gene's germline CDR1 is WNHNN and CDR2 SYGVQD (reference sequence). Trimming removed 3 bases from V and 2 bases from J; junction bases left unmatched: 4. The CDR3 region has the DNA TGCGCCAGCAGTGAAGGGACTAGCGGATACACAGATACGCAGTATTTT. Residues: CASSEGTSGYTDTQYF.

This chain joins TRBV11-2 and TRBJ2-5; 13 nucleotides align to TRBD2. This CDR3 spans 17 amino acids. Germline assignment: CDR1 SGHAT and CDR2 FQNNGV. Trimming removed 1 base from V and 5 bases from J; junction bases left unmatched: 7. CDR3 region: CASSLGRGTSGEETQYF. CDR3 in DNA: TGTGCCAGCAGCTTAGGGCGGGGGACTAGCGGGGAGGAGACCCAGTACTTC.

The chain carries TRBV30 and TRBJ1-4, with D maybe TRBD1 (5 bases). The CDR3 length is 18 residues. Germline V gene data show CDR1 as GTSNPN and CDR2 as SVGIG (reference sequence). The V end lost 0 bases, the J end lost 0 bases, and 17 bases lay between the germline ends. The CDR3 is CAWSVPAGLDATNEKLFF. The CDR3 DNA reads as TGTGCCTGGAGTGTACCGGCAGGGCTGGATGCAACTAATGAAAAACTGTTTTTT.

This chain links TRBV5-1 with TRBJ1-1; D unclear. The CDR3 is 14 residues long. Germline CDR1 and CDR2: SGHRS and YFSETQ. Trimming removed 4 bases from V and 0 bases from J, with 10 bases in between. The CDR3 spells CASSPDKLNTEAFF. CDR3 sequence (DNA): TGCGCCAGCAGCCCTGACAAACTGAACACTGAAGCTTTCTTT.

The chain joins TRBV6-5 to TRBJ2-7, with D unclear. Trimming stripped 0 bases from V and 2 bases from J, with 8 bases between. The CDR3 covers 14 residues. Germline assignment: CDR1 MNHEY and CDR2 SVGAGI. In DNA form, the CDR3 reads TGTGCCAGCAGTTACTCACGGTCTACCTACGAGCAGTACTTC. Translation gives CASSYSRSTYEQYF.

The genes are TRBV30 and TRBJ2-5, with a possible D match to TRBD2 (6 bases). In germline, CDR1 is GTSNPN, CDR2 SVGIG (reference sequence). V lost 0 bases, J lost 3 bases, and 17 bases lay in between. The CDR3 length is 16 residues. This chain's CDR3 is CAWSVGAAGSKETQYF. CDR3 coding DNA: TGTGCCTGGAGTGTTGGCGCGGCGGGGTCCAAAGAGACCCAGTACTTC.

The CDR3 reads CASNPTGFNYGYTF. The CDR3 nucleotides are TGTGCCAGTAATCCGACAGGGTTTAACTATGGCTACACCTTC. V and J are TRBV19 and TRBJ1-2; 7 bases match TRBD1. The V segment lost 7 bases and the J segment 1 base; nucleotides outside the gene matches: 6. The germline V gene encodes CDR1 LNHDA and CDR2 SQIVND (reference sequence). This CDR3 spans 14 amino acids.

J is TRBJ1-6 and V is TRBV5-6; TRBD1 matches 7 bases. Germline loops: CDR1 SGHDT, CDR2 YYEEEE. There are 13 residues in the CDR3. The V and J ends lost 5 bases and 8 bases, in that order; junction bases with no gene match: 4. The CDR3 region is CASRVQGDSPLHF. CDR3 DNA: TGTGCCAGCAGGGTCCAGGGGGATTCACCCCTCCACTTT.

The rearrangement uses TRBV6-2 or TRBV6-3 and TRBJ2-7, with 7 bases that match TRBD2. This CDR3 comprises 14 residues. Germline CDR1 reads MNHEY; CDR2 reads SVGEGT. Trimming cost V 2 bases and J 2 bases; bases outside gene matches: 3. The CDR3 nucleotides are TGTGCCAGCAGTTACGGGCTAGCGGCCTACGAGCAGTACTTC. Its protein product is CASSYGLAAYEQYF.

The chain is built from TRBV2 and TRBJ1-4, with D possibly matching TRBD1 (5 bases). The V gene's germline CDR1 is SNHLY and CDR2 FYNNEI. The length of the CDR3 is 13 residues. V dropped 4 bases and J dropped 8 bases, with 11 bases sitting between them. The chain's CDR3 is CASSGDGGEKLFF. CDR3 DNA sequence: TGTGCCAGCAGTGGAGACGGGGGGGAAAAACTGTTTTTT.

In this sample, this clone turned up a few times. The CDR3 DNA reads as TGTGCCAGCAGTGAATCCAAAACTAGCGGCTCCTACGAGCAGTACTTC. Translation: CASSESKTSGSYEQYF. The rearrangement uses TRBV6-1 and TRBJ2-7; TRBD2 agrees at 8 bases. Losses at the gene ends were 2 bases for V and 0 bases for J; bases not matched to a gene: 6. Germline CDR1 MNHNS, CDR2 SASEGT. This CDR3 spans 16 amino acids.

This chain connects TRBV27 to TRBJ1-1, with D possibly TRBD1 on 5 matching bases. The CDR3 has 13 amino acids. Trimming pared 1 base from V and 12 bases from J, leaving 15 bases between. Germline V lookup: CDR1 MNHEY, CDR2 SMNVEV (reference sequence). The CDR3 region is CASSLLGERKTFF. CDR3 coding DNA: TGTGCCAGCAGTTTATTAGGGGAACGAAAGACTTTCTTT.

The chain carries TRBV5-4 and TRBJ2-7, with TRBD2 as a possible D gene (5 bases). Germline V lookup: CDR1 SGHNT, CDR2 YYREEE (reference sequence). This CDR3 is built from 14 residues. The germline V and J ends were trimmed by 3 bases and 7 bases, with 17 bases remaining between them. The CDR3 reads CASSSVRTSGEQYF. The CDR3 nucleotides are TGTGCCAGCAGCTCAGTTAGGACCTCGGGGGAGCAGTACTTC.

This clone is a singleton in its sample. The chain's CDR3 is CAINYSTGEEQTFNQPQHF. CDR3 bases: TGTGCCATCAACTACTCGACAGGGGAAGAGCAAACGTTTAATCAGCCCCAGCATTTT. The chain recombines TRBV9 with TRBJ1-5; 8 nucleotides agree with TRBD1. The V gene's germline CDR1 is SGDLS and CDR2 YYNGEE. With 9 bases clipped from V and 4 bases from J, the junction kept 24 bases outside the gene matches. The CDR3 runs to 19 residues.

V usage is TRBV19 and J usage is TRBJ1-5, with D possibly matching TRBD1 (6 bases). The V and J ends lost 1 base and 2 bases respectively, with 12 bases between them. CDR1 is LNHDA, CDR2 SQIVND, per germline (reference sequence). CDR3 length equals 16 residues. CDR3 bases: TGTGCCAGTAGTATAGTTGGGGCAGGGGGCAATCAGCCCCAGCATTTT. This encodes CASSIVGAGGNQPQHF.

This sequence joins TRBV11-2 and TRBJ1-6; D possibly corresponds to TRBD1 (5 bases). This CDR3 has 16 amino acids. V was pared by 1 base and J by 6 bases, with 13 bases between. Germline CDR1 SGHAT, CDR2 FQNNGV. This CDR3 reads CASSLGQTVFNSPLHF. In DNA, the CDR3 is TGTGCCAGCAGCTTAGGACAGACAGTGTTTAATTCACCCCTCCACTTT.

The CDR3 sequence is CASSESVAGPYEQYF. For the CDR3, the DNA is TGCGCCAGCAGTGAGTCGGTAGCGGGACCCTACGAGCAGTACTTC. The chain is built from TRBV10-1 and TRBJ2-7, with 8 positions matching TRBD2. CDR3 length equals 15 residues. With V trimmed by 0 bases and J by 2 bases, 3 bases remained unmatched. Germline lookup yields CDR1 WNHNN and CDR2 SYGVQD (reference sequence).

This rearrangement joins TRBV5-1 to TRBJ2-3, with TRBD2 as a possible D gene (6 bases). V was clipped by 3 bases and J by 4 bases, with 12 bases between them. The CDR3 consists of 14 residues. CDR1 is SGHRS, CDR2 YFSETQ, per germline. The CDR3 nucleotides are TGCGCCAGCAGCTGGCGGGACGTTTCAGATACGCAGTATTTT. The encoded protein is CASSWRDVSDTQYF. The entire variable domain, with the rest obtained from reference TRBV5-1 and TRBJ2-3, is as follows: KAGVTQTPRYLIKTRGQQVTLSCSPISGHRSVSWYQQTPGQGLQFLFEYFSETQRNKGNFPGRFSGRQFSNSRSEMNVSTLELGDSALYLCASSWRDVSDTQYFGPGTRLTVL.

V is TRBV9 and J is TRBJ2-3, with 13 bases lining up with TRBD2. Germline loops: CDR1 SGDLS, CDR2 YYNGEE. Trimming took 2 bases from V and 1 from J; bases not matched to a gene: 7. This CDR3 has 18 residues. The CDR3 DNA sequence: TGTGCCAGCAGCGTTCGGACTAGCGGGAGTATCGGCACAGATACGCAGTATTTT. Translated, it gives CASSVRTSGSIGTDTQYF.

The chain joins TRBV7-8 to TRBJ2-5; 7 bases agree with TRBD2. The trim removed 4 bases at V and 4 bases at J, leaving 9 bases unmatched. This CDR3 is 15 amino acids long. Germline loops: CDR1 SGHVS, CDR2 FQNEAQ. CDR3 DNA sequence: TGTGCCAGCAGCTCCAGGGAGGGCCCGGGAGAGACCCAGTACTTC. It encodes CASSSREGPGETQYF. The variable domain in full, completed from reference TRBV7-8 and TRBJ2-5, reads GAGVSQSPRYKVAKRGQDVALRCDPISGHVSLFWYQQALGQGPEFLTYFQNEAQLDKSGLPSDRFFAERPEGSVSTLKIQRTQQEDSAVYLCASSSREGPGETQYFGPGTRLLVL.

A few counts support this clone. The chain couples TRBV7-2 to TRBJ1-4, with no clear D. The germline V and J ends were trimmed by 5 bases and 0 bases, with 19 bases remaining between them. This CDR3 has 18 residues. Germline V gives CDR1 SGHTA, CDR2 FQGNSA. The CDR3: CASSHPLGSSATNEKLFF. For the CDR3, the DNA is TGTGCCAGCAGCCACCCATTGGGCAGTAGTGCAACTAATGAAAAACTGTTTTTT.

The CDR3 is CATSASGQILNEQFF. The CDR3 nucleotides are TGTGCCACCAGTGCCTCGGGACAGATTCTTAATGAGCAGTTCTTC. V usage is TRBV24-1 and J usage is TRBJ2-1, with TRBD1 matching over 7 bases. The CDR3 has 15 amino acids. Germline lookup yields CDR1 KGHDR and CDR2 SFDVKD. J was trimmed by 7 bases and V by 5 bases; bases with no gene match: 10.

The chain uses TRBV6-2 or TRBV6-3 and TRBJ1-2, with D possibly TRBD1 on 6 matching bases. Trimming removed 6 bases at V and 6 bases at J, with 17 bases between. The CDR3 is made up of 14 amino acids. The V gene's germline CDR1 is MNHEY and CDR2 SVGEGT. The CDR3 loop reads CASSHEGTQDGYTF. The CDR3 DNA is TGTGCCAGCAGCCACGAGGGGACACAAGATGGCTACACCTTC.

The J gene is TRBJ2-1, the V gene TRBV3-1 (or the pseudogene TRBV3-2), with 7 nucleotides matching TRBD2. V lost 4 bases, J lost 9 bases, and 6 bases stayed unmatched. The CDR3 is made up of 13 amino acids. The germline CDR1 and CDR2 sequences are LGHDT and YNNKEL (reference sequence). CDR3 nucleotides: TGTGCCAGCAGCCTGGGGAGGGGAACTGAGCAGTTCTTC. Translated: CASSLGRGTEQFF.

This chain joins TRBV4-3 and TRBJ2-7; the D is unclear. V lost 2 bases, J lost 5 bases, and 10 bases lay in between. Per the germline V gene, CDR1 is LGHNA and CDR2 is YSLEER. The CDR3 contains 13 residues. The CDR3 protein is CASSQRVPDEQYF. CDR3 coding DNA: TGCGCCAGCAGCCAACGAGTACCCGACGAGCAGTACTTC.

The chain has TRBV6-5 and TRBJ2-1; TRBD2 matches at 13 bases. The CDR3 extends over 15 amino acids. J lost 9 bases, V lost 7 bases, and 9 bases had no gene match. The germline gives CDR1 MNHEY, CDR2 SVGAGI. For the CDR3, the DNA is TGTGCCAGCATCGCTGGGACTAGCGGGACAGTTGAGCAGTTCTTC. Encoded protein: CASIAGTSGTVEQFF.